The clone carrying this T cell receptor beta chain was counted only a few times. These data come from a study of blood T cell repertoires in COVID-19. Study details: Researchers got acute and convalescent COVID-19 samples from the United States, Italy and Spain. PBMCs, B-cell-depleted T cells, or T cells provided the cDNA or gDNA that made up the material.

Germline values: CDR1 LNHDA, CDR2 SQIVND (reference sequence). This CDR3 comprises 13 residues. Trimming took 4 bases from V and 9 from J, leaving 15 bases between them. The assay was immunoSEQ multiplex PCR, and TCRdb's table has in-frame clones only and misses some. The table lists around 280,000 clones, 87% of them singletons. The sequenced sample was peripheral blood. The origin of this receptor is a woman in her fifties or sixties who had recovered from COVID-19. The genes are TRBV19 and TRBJ1-1; a weak D match, TRBD1 (6 bases). The CDR3 region is CASSRGPLGKAFF. The CDR3 DNA reads as TGTGCCAGTAGTAGGGGGCCCCTTGGAAAAGCTTTCTTT. The full variable domain, its missing parts supplied by reference TRBV19 and TRBJ1-1, is DGGITQSPKYLFRKEGQNVTLSCEQNLNHDAMYWYRQDPGQGLRLIYYSQIVNDFQKGDIAEGYSVSREKKESFPLTVTSAQKNPTAFYLCASSRGPLGKAFFGQGTRLTVV.